This T cell receptor beta chain was captured in a study of cytomegalovirus exposure and HLA in healthy donors. In the study overall: Earlier findings included nearly 120 million unique TCR beta sequences obtained from 150 million to 200 million T cells. Among around 400 genotyped donors, about 85% fell in the Caucasian-associated ancestry cluster.

Regarding the study as a whole: In a later analysis, a missense DCLRE1C variant was linked to TCR beta V- and J-gene trimming.

Both 60 Vbeta primers and 13 Jbeta primers went into the PCR. TCRdb keeps only in-frame clones here, not all; method: immunoSEQ multiplex PCR. Among 95,000 to 130,000 clones listed, 79% were seen once. The CDR3 loop spans 13 amino acids. CDR1 is SGHTA, CDR2 FQGTGA, per germline. Trimming left V 5 bases short and J 2 bases short, with 9 bases between. As concerns this clone: Antigen specificity is unknown.

The sequence came from a man aged 25 to 40 in good health and CMV-seropositive. Material: PBMCs. V and J are TRBV7-3 and TRBJ2-5; no firm D call. The CDR3 region has the DNA TGTGCCAGCAGCCAATCAAATCAAGAGACCCAGTACTTC. Protein: CASSQSNQETQYF. Full variable domain (missing parts from reference TRBV7-3 and TRBJ2-5): GAGVSQTPSNKVTEKGKYVELRCDPISGHTALYWYRQSLGQGPEFLIYFQGTGAADDSGLPNDRFFAVRPEGSVSTLKIQRTERGDSAVYLCASSQSNQETQYFGPGTRLLVL.